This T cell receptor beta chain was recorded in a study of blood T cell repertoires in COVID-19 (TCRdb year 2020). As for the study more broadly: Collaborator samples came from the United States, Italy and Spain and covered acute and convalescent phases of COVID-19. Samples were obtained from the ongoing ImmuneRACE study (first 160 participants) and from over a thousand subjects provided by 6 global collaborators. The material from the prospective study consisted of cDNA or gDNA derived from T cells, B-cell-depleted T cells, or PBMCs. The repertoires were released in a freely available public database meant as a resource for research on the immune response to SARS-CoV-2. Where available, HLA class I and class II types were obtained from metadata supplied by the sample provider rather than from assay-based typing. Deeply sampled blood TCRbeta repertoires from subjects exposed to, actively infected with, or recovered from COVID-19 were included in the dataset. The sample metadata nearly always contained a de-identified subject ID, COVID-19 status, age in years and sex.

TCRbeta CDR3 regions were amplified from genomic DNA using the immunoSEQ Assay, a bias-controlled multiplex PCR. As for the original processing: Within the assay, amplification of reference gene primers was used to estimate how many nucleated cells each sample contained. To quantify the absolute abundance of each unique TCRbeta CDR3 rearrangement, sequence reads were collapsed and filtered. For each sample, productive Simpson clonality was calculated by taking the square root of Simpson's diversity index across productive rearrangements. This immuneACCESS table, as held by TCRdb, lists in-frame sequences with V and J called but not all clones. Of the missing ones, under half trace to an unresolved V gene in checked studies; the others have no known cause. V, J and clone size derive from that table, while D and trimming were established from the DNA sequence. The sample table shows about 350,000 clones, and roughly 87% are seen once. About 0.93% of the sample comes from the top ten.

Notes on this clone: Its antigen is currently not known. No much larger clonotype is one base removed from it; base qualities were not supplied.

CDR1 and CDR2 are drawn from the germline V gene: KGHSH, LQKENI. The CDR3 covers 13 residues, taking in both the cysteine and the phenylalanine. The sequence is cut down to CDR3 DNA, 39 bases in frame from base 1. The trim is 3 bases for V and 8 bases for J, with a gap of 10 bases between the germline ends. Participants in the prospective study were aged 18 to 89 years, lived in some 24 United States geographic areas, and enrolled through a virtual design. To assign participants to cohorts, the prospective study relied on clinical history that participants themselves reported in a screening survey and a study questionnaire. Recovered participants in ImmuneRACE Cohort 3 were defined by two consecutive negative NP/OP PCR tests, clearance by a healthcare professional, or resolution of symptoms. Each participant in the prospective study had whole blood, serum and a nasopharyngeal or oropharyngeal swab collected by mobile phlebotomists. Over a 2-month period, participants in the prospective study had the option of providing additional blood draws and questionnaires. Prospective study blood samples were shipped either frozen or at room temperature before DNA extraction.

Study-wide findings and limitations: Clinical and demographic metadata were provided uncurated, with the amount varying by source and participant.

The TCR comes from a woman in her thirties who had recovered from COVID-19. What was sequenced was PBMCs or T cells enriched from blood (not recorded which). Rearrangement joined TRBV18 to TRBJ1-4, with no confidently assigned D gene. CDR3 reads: CASSPNKPEKLFF. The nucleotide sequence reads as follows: TGTGCCAGCTCACCGAATAAGCCCGAAAAACTGTTTTTT.